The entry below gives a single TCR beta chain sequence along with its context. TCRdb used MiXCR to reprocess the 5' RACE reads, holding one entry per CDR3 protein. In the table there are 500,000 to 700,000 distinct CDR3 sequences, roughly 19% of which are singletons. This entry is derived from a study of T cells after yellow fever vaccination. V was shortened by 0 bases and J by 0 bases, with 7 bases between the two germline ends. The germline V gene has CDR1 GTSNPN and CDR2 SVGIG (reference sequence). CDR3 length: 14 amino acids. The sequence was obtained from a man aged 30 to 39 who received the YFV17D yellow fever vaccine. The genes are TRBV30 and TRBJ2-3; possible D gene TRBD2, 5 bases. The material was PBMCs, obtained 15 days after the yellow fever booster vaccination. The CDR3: CAWSVGGSTDTQYF. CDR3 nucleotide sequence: TGTGCCTGGAGTGTCGGCGGGAGCACAGATACGCAGTATTTT.